The subject of this entry is one T cell receptor beta chain. The TCRbeta library incorporated unique molecular identifiers. MiXCR was run by TCRdb on the PCR reads, yielding one entry per CDR3 protein. Of over 200,000 distinct CDR3 sequences in the sample, about 9.2% were seen once. This CDR3 is built from 15 residues. Germline CDR1 is SGHNT and CDR2 is YENEEA. V dropped 2 bases and J dropped 6; count of bases not matched to a gene: 7. This specimen comes from a study of T-cell reconstitution after alpha-beta-depleted transplantation in children. The chain is built from TRBV11-3 and TRBJ2-3; 8 bases are shared with TRBD2. The starting material was PBMCs from the stem cell graft donor, obtained from the stem cell graft. This clonotype originated in a human donor who donated a stem cell graft to a child with acute lymphoblastic leukemia. CDR3 coding DNA: TGTGCCAGCAGCTTAACGGGGGGGCCATCTGATACGCAGTATTTT. Amino acid sequence: CASSLTGGPSDTQYF. The variable domain in full, completed from reference TRBV11-3 and TRBJ2-3, reads EAGVVQSPRYKIIEKKQPVAFWCNPISGHNTLYWYLQNLGQGPELLIRYENEEAVDDSQLPKDRFSAERLKGVDSTLKIQPAELGDSAVYLCASSLTGGPSDTQYFGPGTRLTVL.